A single sample is the source of the 24 T cell receptor beta chains below, sequenced in a study of STAT5B mutations in CD4+ large granular lymphocyte leukemia. Method: immunoSEQ multiplex PCR; TCRdb's copy keeps in-frame clones and lacks some. The top ten clones hold less than 3% of a sample with about 45,000 clones, 86% of them seen once. Sequenced sample: CD4+ T cells from blood buffy coats. The receptors shown here come from a human donor in good health.

This clone was seen just once. The chain is built from TRBV28 and TRBJ2-3; D is perhaps TRBD2 (6 bases). From germline, CDR1 is MDHEN and CDR2 SYDVKM. The CDR3 loop spans 15 amino acids. Trimming removed 3 bases from V and 5 bases from J, with 15 bases in between. The CDR3 loop reads CASSLPGVQGDTQYF. The CDR3 DNA follows: TGTGCCAGCAGTTTGCCGGGAGTGCAAGGAGATACGCAGTATTTT.

This clone was seen a single time. V gene TRBV2 combines with J gene TRBJ2-1; TRBD2 aligns across 16 bases. This CDR3 comprises 19 residues. Looked up from germline, CDR1 is SNHLY and CDR2 is FYNNEI. The V and J ends lost 6 bases and 4 bases, in that order; junction bases with no gene match: 12. CDR3 sequence: CASRYPGLAGGSLYNEQFF. CDR3 bases: TGTGCCAGCAGGTATCCGGGACTAGCGGGAGGGAGCCTTTACAATGAGCAGTTCTTC.

This chain uses TRBV5-4 with TRBJ2-3; 12 positions agree with TRBD2. The CDR3 runs 16 residues. The junction had 7 bases not matched to a gene; V was cut back by 4 bases and J by 4 bases. In germline, CDR1 is SGHNT, CDR2 YYREEE (reference sequence). The CDR3 DNA follows: TGTGCCAGCAGCCAGCTAGCGGGAGGGCCTCCAGATACGCAGTATTTT. Translating it yields CASSQLAGGPPDTQYF.

This clone was detected only once. The rearrangement uses TRBV29-1 and TRBJ1-5; D perhaps matches TRBD1 (6 bases). Trimming removed 7 bases at V and 3 bases at J, with 13 bases between. The CDR3 has 13 residues. The germline V gene has CDR1 SQVTM and CDR2 ANQGSEA. CDR3 bases: TGCAGCGCGCGGGACAACTACAATCAGCCCCAGCATTTT. Amino acid sequence: CSARDNYNQPQHF. Based on the CDR3 plus reference TRBV29-1 and TRBJ1-5, the full variable domain is SAVISQKPSRDICQRGTSLTIQCQVDSQVTMMFWYRQQPGQSLTLIATANQGSEATYESGFVIDKFPISRPNLTFSTLTVSNMSPEDSSIYLCSARDNYNQPQHFGDGTRLSIL.

The rearrangement joins TRBV10-3 to TRBJ2-1, with TRBD1 matching over 9 bases. Trimming took 6 bases from V and 6 from J; bases not matched to a gene: 6. Germline V lookup: CDR1 ENHRY, CDR2 SYGVKD. The CDR3 loop spans 14 amino acids. This CDR3 reads CAIRTGTGTNEQFF. CDR3 nucleotides: TGTGCCATCAGGACGGGGACAGGGACCAATGAGCAGTTCTTC.

This chain uses TRBV7-7 with TRBJ2-3, with unresolved D. The V and J ends lost 1 base and 5 bases respectively, with 13 bases between them. In germline, CDR1 is SSHAT, CDR2 FNYEAQ (reference sequence). The CDR3 is 15 amino acids. The CDR3 loop reads CASSLGGGPRDTQYF. The CDR3 DNA follows: TGTGCCAGCAGCTTAGGGGGTGGGCCACGAGATACGCAGTATTTT.

The rearrangement links TRBV7-6 to TRBJ2-1; the match to TRBD2 covers 10 bases. The junction had 11 bases not matched to a gene; V was cut back by 3 bases and J by 9 bases. The CDR3 spans 16 residues. Germline loops: CDR1 SGHVS, CDR2 FNYEAQ. As DNA, the CDR3 is TGTGCCAGCAGCTTCTCACTAGCGGGACGGGGTGGTGAGCAGTTCTTC. Amino acid sequence: CASSFSLAGRGGEQFF. Complete variable domain (other parts from reference TRBV7-6 and TRBJ2-1): GAGVSQSPRYKVTKRGQDVALRCDPISGHVSLYWYRQALGQGPEFLTYFNYEAQQDKSGLPNDRFSAERPEGSISTLTIQRTEQRDSAMYRCASSFSLAGRGGEQFFGPGTRLTVL.

The chain has TRBV7-2 and TRBJ2-5, with 7 positions matching TRBD2. V lost 4 bases and J lost 5; bases outside the gene matches: 10. The CDR3 spans 15 residues. The germline V gene has CDR1 SGHTA and CDR2 FQGNSA. The CDR3 DNA sequence: TGTGCCAGCAGCTCCCTGTCCGCGGGAGAGGAGACCCAGTACTTC. Its protein product is CASSSLSAGEETQYF.

The chain links TRBV6-1 to TRBJ1-4, with TRBD1 matching over 7 bases. In germline, CDR1 is MNHNS, CDR2 SASEGT. The junction had 10 bases not matched to a gene; V was cut back by 4 bases and J by 8 bases. This CDR3 region has 15 residues. The CDR3 region is CASSAPVGQREKLFF. Here the CDR3 DNA reads TGTGCCAGCAGTGCTCCGGTGGGACAGCGAGAAAAACTGTTTTTT.

The V gene is TRBV6-6, the J gene TRBJ1-1, with unresolved D. Per germline, CDR1 MNHNY and CDR2 SVGAGI (reference sequence). The CDR3 runs to 14 residues. The V end lost 6 bases, the J end lost 0 bases, and 11 bases lay between the germline ends. DNA of the CDR3: TGTGCCAGCAGGAAGGAGATCATGAACACTGAAGCTTTCTTT. It translates to CASRKEIMNTEAFF.

The chain uses TRBV9 and TRBJ1-1; D might be TRBD1 (6 bases). V was trimmed by 4 bases and J by 5 bases, leaving 21 bases between them. This CDR3 contains 16 residues. Germline loops: CDR1 SGDLS, CDR2 YYNGEE. The CDR3 nucleotides read TGTGCCAGCAGCCCGTACAAAGTTCTAGGGGGGACTGAAGCTTTCTTT. This translates into CASSPYKVLGGTEAFF.

V and J are TRBV7-7 and TRBJ2-3, with 10 positions matching TRBD2. Per the germline V gene, CDR1 is SSHAT and CDR2 is FNYEAQ (reference sequence). Trimming cost V 1 base and J 1 base; bases outside gene matches: 14. CDR3 length equals 20 residues. The CDR3 reads CASSLVPLLAGINRTDTQYF. In DNA form, the CDR3 reads TGTGCCAGCAGCTTAGTTCCACTACTAGCGGGGATCAACCGCACAGATACGCAGTATTTT.

This sequence joins TRBV11-2 and TRBJ1-1; 12 bases agree with TRBD1. Germline loops: CDR1 SGHAT, CDR2 FQNNGV. This CDR3 comprises 15 residues. V trimming: 5 bases; J trimming: 4 bases; junction bases outside the gene matches: 5. The DNA for the CDR3 is TGTGCCAGCAGCCGGGACAGGGGGCCGTTCACTGAAGCTTTCTTT. Translation: CASSRDRGPFTEAFF.

This chain uses TRBV7-8 with TRBJ2-7, with D perhaps matching TRBD1 or TRBD2 (6 bases each). CDR3 length: 13 amino acids. V was trimmed by 5 bases and J by 3 bases, leaving 11 bases between them. Germline lookup yields CDR1 SGHVS and CDR2 FQNEAQ. The DNA of the CDR3 is TGTGCCAGCAGCCCCGGAGGGGGCTACGAGCAGTACTTC. Translating it yields CASSPGGGYEQYF.

This clone was found once. V gene TRBV7-9 combines with J gene TRBJ1-1; D remains ambiguous. This CDR3 comprises 13 residues. CDR1 is SEHNR, CDR2 FQNEAQ, per germline (reference sequence). Trimming took off 0 bases at V and 8 bases at J, with 10 bases between the two ends. CDR3 bases: TGTGCCAGCAGCTTAGCTGGTTTTTCGGAAGCTTTCTTT. Its translation: CASSLAGFSEAFF.

The sample holds a few counts of this clone. The V call is TRBV4-2, the J call TRBJ1-2, with 7 bases aligning to TRBD1. This CDR3 is 16 amino acids long. In germline, CDR1 is LGHNA, CDR2 YNFKEQ. V lost 0 bases, J lost 4 bases, and 8 bases stayed unmatched. CDR3 DNA: TGTGCCAGCAGCCAAGACAGGACAGGACGGAGCTATGGCTACACCTTC. Translating it yields CASSQDRTGRSYGYTF.

The chain is built from TRBV9 and TRBJ2-3, with 7 bases matching TRBD2. V dropped 4 bases and J dropped 4; count of bases not matched to a gene: 9. The length of the CDR3 is 15 residues. The germline V gene has CDR1 SGDLS and CDR2 YYNGEE. The CDR3 loop is CASSLGLDRSDTQYF. Written as DNA, the CDR3 is TGTGCCAGCAGCCTTGGACTAGATCGGTCAGATACGCAGTATTTT.

In nucleotides, the CDR3 is TGTGCCAGCAGCCCGGGACTAGCGGGAGTTGATACGCAGTATTTT. Translation gives CASSPGLAGVDTQYF. The chain employs TRBV14 and TRBJ2-3; 14 nucleotides match TRBD2. CDR1 SGHDN and CDR2 FVKESK come from the germline V gene. The CDR3 has 15 amino acids. After removal of 4 bases from V and 6 bases from J, the junction contained 3 bases not matched to a gene.

V usage is TRBV5-1 and J usage is TRBJ2-3; D call uncertain. CDR1 is SGHRS, CDR2 YFSETQ, per germline. The CDR3 length is 14 residues. V dropped 3 bases and J dropped 4 bases, with 12 bases sitting between them. The CDR3, as DNA: TGCGCCAGCAGCTACCGTATAGAGCCAGATACGCAGTATTTT. The encoded protein is CASSYRIEPDTQYF.

The chain combines TRBV6-1 with TRBJ1-1; D not certain. The ends were cut back, 3 bases at V and 5 bases at J, with 7 bases in the middle. Germline lookup yields CDR1 MNHNS and CDR2 SASEGT. The CDR3 length is 12 residues. CDR3 bases: TGTGCCAGCAGTGAGGGCGGGACTGAAGCTTTCTTT. Translating gives CASSEGGTEAFF.

The gene calls are TRBV5-4 and TRBJ2-7; 15 bases match TRBD2. V lost 4 bases, J lost 6 bases, and 14 bases stayed unmatched. The CDR3 has 18 amino acids. Germline CDR1 reads SGHNT; CDR2 reads YYREEE (reference sequence). Here the CDR3 DNA reads TGTGCCAGCAGCCCGGATACCGGGACTAGCGGGGGGCGGGGCGAGCAGTACTTC. Its protein is CASSPDTGTSGGRGEQYF.

The gene calls are TRBV10-3 and TRBJ2-7; D is possibly TRBD1 or TRBD2 (6 bases each). V was cut by 2 bases and J by 6 bases, with 11 bases left in between. The CDR3 spans 13 residues. Per the germline V gene, CDR1 is ENHRY and CDR2 is SYGVKD. The CDR3 DNA reads as TGTGCCATCAGTGAGGGCTCGGGGGCCGAGCAGTACTTC. This sequence encodes CAISEGSGAEQYF.

This rearrangement joins TRBV2 to TRBJ1-2; D not certain. V lost 2 bases and J 5 bases, leaving 12 bases between the germline ends. Germline CDR1 SNHLY, CDR2 FYNNEI. The CDR3 contains 14 residues. The CDR3 region is CASSETTGLYGYTF. CDR3 nucleotides: TGTGCCAGCAGTGAAACCACCGGACTATATGGCTACACCTTC.

This chain uses TRBV27 with TRBJ2-7; D possibly corresponds to TRBD2 (5 bases). The CDR3 is made up of 13 amino acids. Trimming shortened V by 7 bases and J by 2 bases, and 12 bases separated the two germline ends. Germline V gene data show CDR1 as MNHEY and CDR2 as SMNVEV (reference sequence). CDR3 DNA: TGTGCCAGCAAGAGAGCGGAAACCTACGAGCAGTACTTC. It yields the protein CASKRAETYEQYF.